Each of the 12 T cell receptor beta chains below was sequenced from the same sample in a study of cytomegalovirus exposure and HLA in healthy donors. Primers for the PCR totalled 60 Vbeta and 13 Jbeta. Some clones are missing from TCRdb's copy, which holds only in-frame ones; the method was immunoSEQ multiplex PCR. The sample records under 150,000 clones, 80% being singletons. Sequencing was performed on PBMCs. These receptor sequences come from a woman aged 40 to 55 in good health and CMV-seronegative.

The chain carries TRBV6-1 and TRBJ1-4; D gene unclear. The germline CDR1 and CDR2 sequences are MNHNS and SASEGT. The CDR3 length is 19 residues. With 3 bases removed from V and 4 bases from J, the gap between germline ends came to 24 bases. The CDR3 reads CASSDRTLFRRIRNEKLFF. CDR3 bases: TGTGCCAGCAGTGACCGAACCTTATTCCGGAGAATACGTAATGAAAAACTGTTTTTT.

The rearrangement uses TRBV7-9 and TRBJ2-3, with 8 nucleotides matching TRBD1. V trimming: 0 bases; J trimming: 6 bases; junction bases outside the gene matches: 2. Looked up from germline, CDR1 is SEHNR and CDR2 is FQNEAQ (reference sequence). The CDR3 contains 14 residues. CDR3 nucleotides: TGTGCCAGCAGCTTAGCCGACAGGGGTGATACGCAGTATTTT. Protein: CASSLADRGDTQYF.

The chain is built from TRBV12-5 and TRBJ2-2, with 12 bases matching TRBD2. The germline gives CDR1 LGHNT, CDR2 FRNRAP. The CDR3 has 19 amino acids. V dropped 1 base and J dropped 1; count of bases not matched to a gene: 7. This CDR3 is CASGLDGGLAGRNTGELFF. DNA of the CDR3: TGTGCTAGTGGTTTGGACGGAGGACTAGCGGGGAGGAACACCGGGGAGCTGTTTTTT.

CDR3 bases: TGTGCCAGCAGCTTTGACAGGGGAACGTACGAGCAGTACTTC. This translates into CASSFDRGTYEQYF. The V call is TRBV5-6, the J call TRBJ2-7; 8 positions agree with TRBD1. The CDR3 covers 14 residues. V shed 2 bases, J shed 4 bases, and the junction held 5 bases outside the gene matches. Germline V lookup: CDR1 SGHDT, CDR2 YYEEEE.

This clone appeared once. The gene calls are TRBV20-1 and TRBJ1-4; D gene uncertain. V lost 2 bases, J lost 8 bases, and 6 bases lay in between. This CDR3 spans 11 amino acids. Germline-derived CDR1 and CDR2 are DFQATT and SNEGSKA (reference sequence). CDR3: CSARWQEKLFF. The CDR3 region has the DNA TGCAGTGCTAGATGGCAGGAAAAACTGTTTTTT.

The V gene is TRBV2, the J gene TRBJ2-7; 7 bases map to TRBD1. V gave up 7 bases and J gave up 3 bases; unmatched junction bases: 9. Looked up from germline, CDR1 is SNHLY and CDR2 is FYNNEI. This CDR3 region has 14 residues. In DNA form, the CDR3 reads TGTGCCAGCATGATGACAGGGCCTCTCTACGAGCAGTACTTC. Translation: CASMMTGPLYEQYF.

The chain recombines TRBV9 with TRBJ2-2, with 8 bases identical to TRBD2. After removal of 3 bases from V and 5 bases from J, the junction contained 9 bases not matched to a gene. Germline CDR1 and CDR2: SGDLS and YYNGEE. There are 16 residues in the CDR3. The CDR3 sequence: CASSAAGGEWTGELFF. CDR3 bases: TGTGCCAGCAGCGCCGCCGGGGGGGAGTGGACCGGGGAGCTGTTTTTT.

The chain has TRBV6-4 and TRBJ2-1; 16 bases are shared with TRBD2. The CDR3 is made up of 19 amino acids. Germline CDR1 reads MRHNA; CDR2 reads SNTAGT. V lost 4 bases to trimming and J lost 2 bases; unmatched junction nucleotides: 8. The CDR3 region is CASSVEGLAGGTTYNEQFF. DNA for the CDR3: TGTGCCAGCAGTGTTGAGGGACTAGCGGGGGGGACGACCTACAATGAGCAGTTCTTC.

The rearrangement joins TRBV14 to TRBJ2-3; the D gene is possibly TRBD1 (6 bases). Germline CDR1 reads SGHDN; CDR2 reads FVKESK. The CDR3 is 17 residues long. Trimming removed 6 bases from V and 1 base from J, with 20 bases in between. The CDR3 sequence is CASRASYRVDGTDTQYF. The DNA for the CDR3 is TGTGCCAGCAGAGCCTCGTACAGGGTAGATGGCACAGATACGCAGTATTTT.

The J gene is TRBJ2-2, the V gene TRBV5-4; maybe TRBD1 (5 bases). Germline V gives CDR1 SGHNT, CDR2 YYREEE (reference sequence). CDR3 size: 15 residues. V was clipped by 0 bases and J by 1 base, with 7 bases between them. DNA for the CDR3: TGTGCCAGCAGCTTGGACAGGCGGAACACCGGGGAGCTGTTTTTT. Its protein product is CASSLDRRNTGELFF.

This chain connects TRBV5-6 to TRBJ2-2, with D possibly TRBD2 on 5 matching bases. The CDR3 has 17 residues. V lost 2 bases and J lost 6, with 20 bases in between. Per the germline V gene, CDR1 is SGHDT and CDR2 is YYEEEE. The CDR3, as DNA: TGTGCCAGCAGCTTAGGAACCGCCGGGGATTTAGCCGGGGAGCTGTTTTTT. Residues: CASSLGTAGDLAGELFF.

The DNA for the CDR3 is TGTGCCAGCAGCTTGGCCGACCCCGGGAGCGAGCAGTACTTC. It is translated as CASSLADPGSEQYF. This sequence joins TRBV5-4 and TRBJ2-7; D might be TRBD2 (6 bases). V lost 0 bases and J 6 bases, leaving 13 bases between the germline ends. The CDR3 is 14 residues long. Looked up from germline, CDR1 is SGHNT and CDR2 is YYREEE (reference sequence).